The 32 T cell receptor beta chains presented below share a single source sample, sequenced in a study of blood T cells in healthy people across ages. The second PCR ran roughly 6 to 12 cycles with a sample-barcoded 5' primer and J-beta primers. One entry per CDR3 protein results from TCRdb running MiXCR on the 5' RACE reads. The top ten hold 15% to 20% of the sample, which has 650,000 to 1,000,000 distinct CDR3 sequences, 35% to 50% seen once. Sequenced: blood. The receptors were gathered from a man older than 75 in good health.

This clonotype came up many times. V and J are TRBV7-2 and TRBJ2-7; 7 bases are a match to TRBD1. This CDR3 spans 15 amino acids. Germline V gene lookup returns CDR1 SGHTA and CDR2 FQGNSA. V trimming: 5 bases; J trimming: 3 bases; junction bases outside the gene matches: 10. This CDR3 reads CASSTQTGMNYEQYF. Here the CDR3 DNA reads TGTGCCAGCAGCACCCAGACAGGGATGAACTACGAGCAGTACTTC.

The genes are TRBV10-3 and TRBJ2-7, with TRBD1 as a possible D gene (5 bases). The CDR3 has 13 amino acids. CDR1 and CDR2 from the germline V gene are ENHRY and SYGVKD. Trimming took off 11 bases at V and 1 base at J, with 15 bases between the two ends. The CDR3 loop reads CAALLDISYEQYF. CDR3 DNA sequence: TGTGCCGCTTTATTGGACATTTCCTACGAGCAGTACTTC.

This clonotype was seen many times. The DNA for the CDR3 is TGTGCCAGCAGCTTACAACTAGCGGGGTTCCAAGAGACCCAGTACTTC. This gives the protein CASSLQLAGFQETQYF. The chain has TRBV7-2 and TRBJ2-5, with 10 bases that match TRBD2. J lost 1 base, V lost 2 bases, and 4 bases had no gene match. The germline gives CDR1 SGHTA, CDR2 FQGNSA. The CDR3 sequence is 16 residues long. The complete variable domain, with remaining parts taken from reference TRBV7-2 and TRBJ2-5, reads GAGVSQSPSNKVTEKGKDVELRCDPISGHTALYWYRQSLGQGLEFLIYFQGNSAPDKSGLPSDRFSAERTGGSVSTLTIQRTQQEDSAVYLCASSLQLAGFQETQYFGPGTRLLVL.

This clonotype was seen ten or more times. The chain couples TRBV7-2 to TRBJ1-2, with TRBD1 identical over 8 bases. The CDR3 has 15 amino acids. The germline V gene encodes CDR1 SGHTA and CDR2 FQGNSA. V lost 2 bases, J lost 4 bases, and 6 bases stayed unmatched. The CDR3 nucleotides read TGTGCCAGCAGCTTACGGCCAGGGGGCCTCTATGGCTACACCTTC. Translating gives CASSLRPGGLYGYTF.

This clonotype has a handful of counts. The CDR3 nucleotides are TGTGCCAGCAGCTTAGAATCCAGTCGGCGAGAGACCCAGTACTTC. Amino acid sequence: CASSLESSRRETQYF. The rearrangement links TRBV7-2 to TRBJ2-5; D uncertain. Germline-derived CDR1 and CDR2 are SGHTA and FQGNSA. The CDR3 has 15 amino acids. V was cut by 1 base and J by 4 bases, with 13 bases left in between.

This chain links TRBV29-1 with TRBJ2-7; D is undetermined. The V gene lost 7 bases and the J gene lost 6 bases, with 16 bases spanning the gap. The CDR3 sequence is 12 residues long. From germline, CDR1 is SQVTM and CDR2 ANQGSEA. DNA for the CDR3: TGCAGCGGGAAGATATCCTCGACCGAGCAGTACTTC. Translated, it gives CSGKISSTEQYF.

Concerning this clonotype: One end of the junction is discordant with germline, which a read error may explain. The chain recombines TRBV20-1 with TRBJ2-5, with D perhaps TRBD1 or TRBD2 (5 bases each). This CDR3 region has 14 residues. CDR1 DFQATT and CDR2 SNEGSKA come from the germline V gene (reference sequence). CDR3 nucleotide sequence: TGCAGTACTAGGGACGGGGCAGGAAAAGAGACCCAGTACTTC. It specifies CSTRDGAGKETQYF.

This chain uses TRBV27 with TRBJ2-2, with D maybe TRBD2 (5 bases). Germline loops: CDR1 MNHEY, CDR2 SMNVEV (reference sequence). This CDR3 has 14 residues. The V end was cut by 6 bases, the J end by 7 bases, with 15 bases between. CDR3 sequence (DNA): TGTGCCAGCAGCTTTCAGTTCGAGGGCGGGGAGCTGTTTTTT. Translating gives CASSFQFEGGELFF.

This rearrangement joins TRBV20-1 to TRBJ2-3; D is perhaps TRBD2 (6 bases). Germline CDR1 reads DFQATT; CDR2 reads SNEGSKA (reference sequence). The V and J ends lost 5 bases and 1 base respectively, with 22 bases between them. This CDR3 has 17 residues. As DNA, the CDR3 is TGCAGTGCTGACCCGACCGGTTGGGGAGGTGGCACAGATACGCAGTATTTT. It encodes CSADPTGWGGGTDTQYF.

In this sample, this clonotype turned up a few times. CDR3 DNA: TGCAGCGTTGGGGCCAGGGTTGACACCGGGGAGCTGTTTTTT. It yields the protein CSVGARVDTGELFF. The chain employs TRBV29-1 and TRBJ2-2, with TRBD1 as a possible D gene (5 bases). This CDR3 contains 14 residues. The V and J ends lost 4 bases and 3 bases respectively, with 12 bases between them. The germline V gene encodes CDR1 SQVTM and CDR2 ANQGSEA.

This chain joins TRBV12-3 or TRBV12-4 and TRBJ1-5; 7 positions match TRBD1. V gave up 5 bases and J gave up 9 bases; unmatched junction bases: 7. CDR3 length equals 13 residues. CDR3 protein: CASSGDRVRPQHF. CDR3 sequence (DNA): TGTGCCAGCAGTGGGGACAGAGTGAGGCCCCAGCATTTT.

This clonotype was seen ten or more times. The DNA of the CDR3 is TGCAGCGGAGGGGACAGGAACTATGGCTACACCTTC. Translating gives CSGGDRNYGYTF. The V gene is TRBV29-1, the J gene TRBJ1-2; 8 bases are shared with TRBD1. With 7 bases clipped from V and 2 bases from J, the junction kept 3 bases outside the gene matches. The CDR3 extends over 12 amino acids. CDR1 is SQVTM, CDR2 ANQGSEA, per germline.

This clonotype was detected only a few times. The CDR3 loop is CASTPLDRRETQYF. The CDR3 DNA reads as TGTGCCAGCACCCCCCTGGATCGCCGGGAGACCCAGTACTTC. This sequence joins TRBV7-2 and TRBJ2-5; D gene unclear. V lost 7 bases and J 5 bases, leaving 17 bases between the germline ends. The CDR3 length is 14 residues. Germline CDR1 and CDR2: SGHTA and FQGNSA.

The CDR3 DNA sequence: TGCAGTGCCCCTGGTAGTTGGGAGCAGTACTTC. This translates into CSAPGSWEQYF. The chain is built from TRBV20-1 and TRBJ2-7; no reliable D call. V lost 6 bases to trimming and J lost 7 bases, with 13 bases between them. This CDR3 has 11 residues. Germline V gene data show CDR1 as DFQATT and CDR2 as SNEGSKA (reference sequence).

This clonotype was detected a few times. The chain uses TRBV9 and TRBJ2-1; D is perhaps TRBD1 (6 bases). Germline lookup yields CDR1 SGDLS and CDR2 YYNGEE. The CDR3 length is 15 residues. V lost 3 bases to trimming and J lost 5 bases, with 15 bases between them. Here the CDR3 DNA reads TGTGCCAGCAGCGCGTTGACAGGAATTGACAATGAGCAGTTCTTC. Translating it yields CASSALTGIDNEQFF.

This chain links TRBV28 with TRBJ2-3, with 7 bases lining up with TRBD2. This CDR3 contains 17 residues. V dropped 5 bases and J dropped 1; count of bases not matched to a gene: 12. Germline CDR1 MDHEN, CDR2 SYDVKM. The CDR3 is CASSPPPTSRGTDTQYF. The CDR3 region has the DNA TGTGCCAGCAGTCCTCCACCGACTAGCAGGGGCACAGATACGCAGTATTTT.

This chain uses TRBV7-2 with TRBJ2-1, with 12 bases aligning to TRBD2. The junction had 5 bases not matched to a gene; V was cut back by 3 bases and J by 5 bases. The CDR3 has 16 amino acids. Looked up from germline, CDR1 is SGHTA and CDR2 is FQGNSA. CDR3 residues: CASSFASGGANNEQFF. DNA of the CDR3: TGTGCCAGCAGCTTTGCTAGCGGGGGGGCCAACAATGAGCAGTTCTTC. Based on the CDR3 plus reference TRBV7-2 and TRBJ2-1, the full variable domain is GAGVSQSPSNKVTEKGKDVELRCDPISGHTALYWYRQSLGQGLEFLIYFQGNSAPDKSGLPSDRFSAERTGGSVSTLTIQRTQQEDSAVYLCASSFASGGANNEQFFGPGTRLTVL.

This clonotype came up a few times. The J gene is TRBJ2-7, the V gene TRBV12-3 or TRBV12-4, with D possibly TRBD2 on 6 matching bases. CDR3 length: 15 amino acids. The V and J ends lost 5 bases and 0 bases respectively, with 14 bases between them. CDR3: CASSRGLLRSYEQYF. CDR3 DNA sequence: TGTGCCAGCAGTCGGGGACTTCTCCGCTCCTACGAGCAGTACTTC.

Points on this clonotype: Being one base from a much bigger clone, this may be a read error. The chain couples TRBV27 to TRBJ2-5; the D is unclear. The V and J ends lost 6 bases and 2 bases respectively, with 4 bases between them. This CDR3 is built from 11 residues. In germline, CDR1 is MNHEY, CDR2 SMNVEV (reference sequence). CDR3 DNA: TGTGCCAGCAGGGAACAAGAGACCCAGTACTTC. It specifies CASREQETQYF.

This clonotype appeared a few times. This chain joins TRBV27 and TRBJ2-7; 12 bases map to TRBD2. Germline V gives CDR1 MNHEY, CDR2 SMNVEV (reference sequence). The CDR3 runs 14 residues. The ends lost 7 bases at V and 2 bases at J; junction bases unmatched: 3. The CDR3 sequence is CASNPSGRAYEQYF. The CDR3 DNA reads as TGTGCCAGCAACCCTAGCGGGAGGGCCTACGAGCAGTACTTC.

This clonotype was recorded many times. This chain links TRBV28 with TRBJ1-2; no firm D call. This CDR3 contains 13 residues. V lost 3 bases, J lost 7 bases, and 12 bases lay in between. Germline lookup yields CDR1 MDHEN and CDR2 SYDVKM. This CDR3 is CASSLGYTGGYTF. In DNA form, the CDR3 reads TGTGCCAGCAGTTTGGGTTACACCGGTGGCTACACCTTC.

A few counts support this clonotype. The chain employs TRBV6-6 and TRBJ2-7; 12 bases agree with TRBD1. Germline V gene data show CDR1 as MNHNY and CDR2 as SVGAGI (reference sequence). The CDR3 sequence is 15 residues long. The V and J ends lost 2 bases and 7 bases, in that order; junction bases with no gene match: 6. The CDR3 region is CASSYPGQGASEQYF. The CDR3, as DNA: TGTGCCAGCAGTTACCCGGGACAGGGGGCGTCTGAGCAGTACTTC.

V usage is TRBV3-1 and J usage is TRBJ2-5; D remains ambiguous. Germline V CDR1 and CDR2: LGHDT, YNNKEL (reference sequence). The CDR3 is 16 amino acids. Trimming removed 4 bases at V and 0 bases at J, with 15 bases between. The CDR3 protein is CASSLPRPRNQETQYF. CDR3 DNA: TGTGCCAGCAGCCTACCGAGACCGAGGAACCAAGAGACCCAGTACTTC.

This chain joins TRBV28 and TRBJ2-4, with 7 bases that match TRBD1. Germline values: CDR1 MDHEN, CDR2 SYDVKM. The junction had 11 bases not matched to a gene; V was cut back by 5 bases and J by 10 bases. CDR3 length equals 14 residues. For the CDR3, the DNA is TGTGCCAGCAGTGTCTCCCCCGGGACAGAAATTCAGTACTTC. Translating gives CASSVSPGTEIQYF.

V gene TRBV5-1 combines with J gene TRBJ2-1, with 7 bases that match TRBD1. The germline CDR1 and CDR2 sequences are SGHRS and YFSETQ. The V and J ends lost 4 bases and 5 bases, in that order; junction bases with no gene match: 6. The CDR3 runs to 14 residues. The CDR3 nucleotides read TGCGCCAGCAGCGGTAGACAGGGTCACAATGAGCAGTTCTTC. As protein: CASSGRQGHNEQFF.

This clonotype has just a few counts. The chain couples TRBV20-1 to TRBJ2-1; TRBD1 or TRBD2 may be the D gene (5 bases each). Looked up from germline, CDR1 is DFQATT and CDR2 is SNEGSKA (reference sequence). The CDR3 runs 15 residues. Trimming stripped 1 base from V and 4 bases from J, with 14 bases between. The CDR3 protein is CSARGGWDGYNEQFF. The DNA for the CDR3 is TGCAGTGCTAGAGGGGGTTGGGACGGGTACAATGAGCAGTTCTTC.

This clonotype was detected ten times or more. The rearrangement links TRBV7-3 to TRBJ2-3, with a possible D match to TRBD2 (6 bases). The CDR3 length is 14 residues. V gave up 6 bases and J gave up 0 bases, with 10 bases separating them. In germline, CDR1 is SGHTA, CDR2 FQGTGA. Here the CDR3 reads CASSSSGSTDTQYF. Here the CDR3 DNA reads TGTGCCAGCAGTTCAAGCGGGAGCACAGATACGCAGTATTTT.

This clonotype appeared a single time. The chain combines TRBV6-2 or TRBV6-3 with TRBJ2-5, with 14 bases aligning to TRBD2. After removal of 6 bases from V and 11 bases from J, the junction contained 11 bases not matched to a gene. The CDR3 runs to 15 residues. Germline CDR1 MNHEY, CDR2 SVGEGT. Here the CDR3 DNA reads TGTGCCAGCAGCCGCGGGACTAGCGGGAGACGGGAGCAGTACTTC. It codes for CASSRGTSGRREQYF.

As for this clonotype: The junction departs from germline at one end; a sequencing error may be responsible. J is TRBJ2-3 and V is TRBV6-2 or TRBV6-3, with no clear D. This CDR3 is built from 14 residues. Per germline, CDR1 MNHEY and CDR2 SVGEGT. The chain's CDR3 is CASSLLITSDMQYF. Written as DNA, the CDR3 is TGTGCCAGCAGCCTCCTTATTACTTCAGATATGCAGTATTTT.

This clonotype was found once. The CDR3 DNA reads TGTGCCAGCAGTTTGGCTGTGGGAACAGGGGGATACATTCAGTACTTC. This codes for CASSLAVGTGGYIQYF. V gene TRBV12-3 or TRBV12-4 combines with J gene TRBJ2-4; 8 bases agree with TRBD1. The CDR3 has 16 amino acids. Trimming cost V 3 bases and J 8 bases; bases outside gene matches: 12.

The chain employs TRBV15 and TRBJ2-7, with D possibly being TRBD1 (5 bases). The germline V gene has CDR1 LNHNV and CDR2 YYDKDF (reference sequence). Trimming took off 3 bases at V and 0 bases at J, with 15 bases between the two ends. The CDR3 length is 16 residues. CDR3 sequence (DNA): TGTGCCACCAGCAGTTTGGCAGGGATCGACTCCTACGAGCAGTACTTC. This translates into CATSSLAGIDSYEQYF.

This clonotype was found a few times. V is TRBV7-9 and J is TRBJ2-1, with TRBD1 matching over 10 bases. V dropped 7 bases and J dropped 9; count of bases not matched to a gene: 15. This CDR3 has 16 residues. Germline CDR1 and CDR2: SEHNR and FQNEAQ (reference sequence). CDR3 in amino acids: CASNLKSGQGSGEQFF. CDR3 in DNA: TGTGCCAGCAACCTTAAATCGGGACAGGGGAGTGGTGAGCAGTTCTTC. The variable domain in full, completed from reference TRBV7-9 and TRBJ2-1, reads DTGVSQNPRHKITKRGQNVTFRCDPISEHNRLYWYRQTLGQGPEFLTYFQNEAQLEKSRLLSDRFSAERPKGSFSTLEIQRTEQGDSAMYLCASNLKSGQGSGEQFFGPGTRLTVL.